This T cell receptor beta chain is drawn from a study of blood T cell repertoires in COVID-19. Study details: Italy, Spain and the United States were the sources of the convalescent and acute COVID-19 samples. PBMCs, B-cell-depleted T cells, or T cells provided the cDNA or gDNA that made up the material.

There are 14 residues in the CDR3. The ends lost 2 bases at V and 4 bases at J; junction bases unmatched: 3. Germline V gene lookup returns CDR1 SGHNT and CDR2 YYREEE (reference sequence). Methods used by the authors: Reference gene primer amplification gave nucleated cell count estimates. Clones were sequenced by immunoSEQ multiplex PCR, and TCRdb holds only the in-frame ones, with some missing. For V, J and clone size, that table is used; D and trimming come from the DNA. This table holds 80,000 to 90,000 clones, approximately 83% found once. Sequencing was performed on peripheral blood. The TCR was taken from a woman between 65 and 79 years old with acute or convalescent COVID-19. The chain employs TRBV5-4 and TRBJ2-3; the match to TRBD1 covers 8 bases. DNA of the CDR3: TGTGCCAGCAGCTTTCAGGGGGCGGCAGATACGCAGTATTTT. Amino acid sequence: CASSFQGAADTQYF.